This T cell receptor beta chain was profiled in a study of blood T cell repertoires in COVID-19. Study-level information: COVID-19 samples from acute and convalescent phases originated in the United States, Italy and Spain. Sources were T cells, B-cell-depleted T cells, or PBMCs; the material itself was cDNA or gDNA.

Per the original methods: Estimated nucleated cell counts came from reference gene primer amplification. Repertoires were generated with immunoSEQ multiplex PCR, while TCRdb's copy carries only in-frame clones and drops some. Clone size and V and J calls were adopted from that table, with D and trimming inferred from the DNA. Of 150,000 to 200,000 clones listed, about 86% are singletons. Trimming took 4 bases from V and 8 from J; bases not matched to a gene: 11. The CDR3 extends over 16 amino acids. Germline CDR1 is KGHDR and CDR2 is SFDVKD. Sequencing used peripheral blood. The clonotype comes from a man aged 60-69 years with acute or convalescent COVID-19. The chain carries TRBV24-1 and TRBJ2-1; 9 bases align to TRBD2. The CDR3 DNA reads TGTGCCACCAGTGACCCCGGGACTAGCTCGCGAGATGAGCAGTTCTTC. This translates into CATSDPGTSSRDEQFF.